This entry describes one T cell receptor beta chain. The junction and the germline gene differ at one end; a read error may be behind it. Looked up from germline, CDR1 is SSHAT and CDR2 is FNYEAQ (reference sequence). The CDR3 covers 15 residues. The data were taken from a study of blood T cell repertoires in COVID-19. Study background: Acute-phase and convalescent COVID-19 samples originated in the United States, Italy and Spain. PBMCs, B-cell-depleted T cells, or T cells were the source of the cDNA or gDNA that made up the material.

Study processing details: Researchers report that nucleated cell counts were estimated from reference gene primer amplification. Clones were sequenced by immunoSEQ multiplex PCR, and TCRdb holds only the in-frame ones, with some missing. D and trimming were read from the DNA, whereas the V and J calls and clone size are those reported in that table. The sample carries around 370,000 clones, around 90% recorded once. The sample comprised peripheral blood. The origin of this receptor is a man younger than 35 with active or convalescent COVID-19. V usage is TRBV7-7 and J usage is TRBJ1-3; 8 bases are shared with TRBD1. The CDR3 spells CASSLGQGSGNTIYF. In nucleotides, the CDR3 is TGTGCTAGCAGCTTAGGACAGGGCTCTGGAAACACCATATATTTT.